One and the same sample provided the 5 T cell receptor beta chains below, sequenced in a study of spatial heterogeneity in lung cancer. TCRdb re-called the 5' RACE reads with MiXCR, one entry per CDR3 protein. The sample includes about 45,000 distinct CDR3 sequences, around 7% of them seen just once. Specified time point: sample taken at primary tumor resection. This specimen consisted of PBMCs, obtained at surgery. The origin of the receptors is a female donor with early-stage non-small cell lung cancer.

This clonotype was seen more than once but under ten times. The V and J genes are TRBV20-1 and TRBJ1-6; 7 nucleotides line up with TRBD1. The V gene end was trimmed by 3 bases and the J gene end by 2 bases; junction bases not matched to a gene: 4. The CDR3 spans 15 residues. The germline CDR1 and CDR2 sequences are DFQATT and SNEGSKA (reference sequence). The CDR3 DNA is TGCAGTGCTAGGCCTACAGGGGCCTATAATTCACCCCTCCACTTT. Protein product: CSARPTGAYNSPLHF.

This clonotype was picked up a small number of times. The rearrangement links TRBV29-1 to TRBJ2-3, with 9 nucleotides matching TRBD2. Losses at the gene ends were 0 bases for V and 3 bases for J; bases not matched to a gene: 4. CDR3 length: 15 residues. Germline V lookup: CDR1 SQVTM, CDR2 ANQGSEA. The CDR3 is CSVEERAGGTDTQYF. The CDR3 nucleotides read TGCAGCGTTGAAGAGAGAGCGGGGGGTACAGATACGCAGTATTTT.

CDR3 in amino acids: CASSPEGPNRGGPQHF. CDR3 in DNA: TGTGCCAGCAGCCCTGAAGGTCCAAACCGAGGTGGGCCCCAGCATTTT. This chain joins TRBV7-8 and TRBJ1-5; D not resolved. Trimming left V 5 bases short and J 9 bases short, with 23 bases between. Looked up from germline, CDR1 is SGHVS and CDR2 is FQNEAQ. CDR3 length: 16 amino acids.

This clonotype occurred many times. The chain couples TRBV4-1 to TRBJ1-2, with D unresolved. Germline CDR1 MGHRA, CDR2 YSYEKL. The V end was cut by 1 base, the J end by 2 bases, with 11 bases between. There are 15 residues in the CDR3. CDR3 sequence reads: CASSQGIGTNYGYTF. Here the CDR3 DNA reads TGCGCCAGCAGCCAAGGAATCGGTACAAACTATGGCTACACCTTC.

As regards this clonotype: This may be a read error, as it is one base from a much larger clone. The chain links TRBV6-1 to TRBJ1-4; D remains unclear. Germline loops: CDR1 MNHNS, CDR2 SASEGT. This CDR3 has 14 residues. The CDR3 sequence: CTSTQGAGNEKLFF. The DNA of the CDR3 is TGTACCAGCACCCAAGGCGCCGGGAATGAAAAACTGTTTTTT.